These 5 T cell receptor beta chains were sequenced from one sample in a study of blood T cell repertoires in COVID-19. Produced via immunoSEQ multiplex PCR; TCRdb's table is partial and in-frame only. Here the sample spans about 440,000 clones, about 91% being singletons. The sequenced material came from peripheral blood. The receptors come from a woman between 45 and 65 years old with COVID-19, enrolled during active disease.

This clone showed up just a few times. V usage is TRBV12-3 or TRBV12-4 and J usage is TRBJ2-7; a weak D match, TRBD2 (6 bases). V lost 4 bases and J 7 bases, leaving 14 bases between the germline ends. The CDR3 is 13 residues long. Written as DNA, the CDR3 is TGTGCCAGCAGTTCCCTCTATGGGAGGGAGCAGTACTTC. Its translation: CASSSLYGREQYF.

This clone was recorded a few times. The chain recombines TRBV5-4 with TRBJ2-1; 14 positions match TRBD2. The CDR3 consists of 18 residues. Germline CDR1 and CDR2: SGHNT and YYREEE (reference sequence). V lost 4 bases to trimming and J lost 3 bases; unmatched junction nucleotides: 9. The CDR3 DNA sequence: TGTGCCAGCAGCCCAAGGACTAGCGGGGGGACTTTCTACAATGAGCAGTTCTTC. Residues: CASSPRTSGGTFYNEQFF.

In this sample, this clone turned up once. This chain links TRBV9 with TRBJ2-1; 8 bases are shared with TRBD2. V dropped 2 bases and J dropped 10; count of bases not matched to a gene: 8. CDR3 length: 14 residues. From germline, CDR1 is SGDLS and CDR2 YYNGEE. The CDR3 coding sequence is TGTGCCAGCAGCGTTAGCGGGGCCCCAGGGGAGCAGTTCTTC. This encodes CASSVSGAPGEQFF.

As for this clone: One junction end does not reproduce the germline sequence, and a read error may be involved. This chain joins TRBV11-2 and TRBJ1-4, with D perhaps matching TRBD1 (5 bases). Germline CDR1 reads SGHAT; CDR2 reads FQNNGV. The CDR3 is 13 amino acids. DNA of the CDR3: TGTGCCAGCAGCATAGACAGAGGAGAAAAACTGTTTTTT. It translates to CASSIDRGEKLFF. The variable domain in full, completed from reference TRBV11-2 and TRBJ1-4, reads EAGVAQSPRYKIIEKRQSVAFWCNPISGHATLYWYQQILGQGPKLLIQFQNNGVVDDSQLPKDRFSAERLKGVDSTLKIQPAKLEDSAVYLCASSIDRGEKLFFGSGTQLSVL.

The chain is built from TRBV28 and TRBJ2-7; D may be TRBD2 (5 bases). The V gene's germline CDR1 is MDHEN and CDR2 SYDVKM. Trimming stripped 0 bases from V and 3 bases from J, with 12 bases between. The CDR3 has 15 residues. CDR3 sequence: CASSLWSGRDYEQYF. The CDR3 nucleotides read TGTGCCAGCAGTTTATGGAGCGGTCGTGACTACGAGCAGTACTTC. The full variable domain, completed using reference TRBV28 and TRBJ2-7, is DVKVTQSSRYLVKRTGEKVFLECVQDMDHENMFWYRQDPGLGLRLIYFSYDVKMKEKGDIPEGYSVSREKKERFSLILESASTNQTSMYLCASSLWSGRDYEQYFGPGTRLTVT.